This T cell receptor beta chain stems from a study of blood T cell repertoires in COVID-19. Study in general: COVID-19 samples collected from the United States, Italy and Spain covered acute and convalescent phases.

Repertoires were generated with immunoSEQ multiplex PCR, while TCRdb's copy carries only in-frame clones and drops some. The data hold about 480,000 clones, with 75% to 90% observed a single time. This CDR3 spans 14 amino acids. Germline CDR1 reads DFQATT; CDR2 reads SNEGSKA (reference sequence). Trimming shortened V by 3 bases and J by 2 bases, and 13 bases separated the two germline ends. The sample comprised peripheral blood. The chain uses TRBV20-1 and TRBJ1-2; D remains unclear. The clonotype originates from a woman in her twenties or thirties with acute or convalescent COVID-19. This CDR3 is CSASHLGRNYGYTF. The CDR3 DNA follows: TGCAGTGCTAGTCACTTGGGCAGAAACTATGGCTACACCTTC.